This TCR beta chain was found in a study of beta chain features in type 1 diabetes (dated by TCRdb to the late 2010s). Context from the whole study: No differences in mean age, gender distribution, total cell number or subset yield were found between patients and healthy donors. A total of about 100,000,000 sorted cells were examined across all samples, and RNA yield correlated strongly with the number of cells per subset. The study compared the TCRB repertoires of sorted circulating CD4+ T cell subsets in recently diagnosed type 1 diabetes patients with those in matched healthy donors. Whereas all 30 or so donors provided naive and central memory subsets, regulatory and stem cell-like memory subsets were isolated from just 8 patients and about 8 healthy donors. Study-wide findings and limitations: Shorter templates might be favored by PCR, yet because patient and control samples were amplified and corrected together, any such skew would affect both groups equally. Because cDNA rather than genomic DNA was sequenced, highly expressing activated cells could have been over-represented, although no difference in activation and CD3 levels was found between groups. The naive, central memory and regulatory TCRB repertoires appeared to resemble one another more closely among patients than among healthy donors. A moderate but significant shortening of TCRB CDR3 length was observed in type 1 diabetes patients in all four CD4+ subsets. Fewer insertions and more nucleotide deletions at VDJ recombination sites were observed in patients with type 1 diabetes, implying thymic rearrangement abnormalities. Because small numbers of individuals were included in the HLA sub-analyses, any influence of HLA type on TCRB rearrangement was left unresolved.

The entire amount of isolated RNA was reverse transcribed using the High Capacity cDNA Reverse Transcription Kit, so the sequenced TCRB transcripts were expressed ones. Deep immunoSEQ sequencing was applied to naive, central memory and regulatory T cell samples, giving an average of about 3.6 million total reads per sample. Sorted cells were lysed in RLT buffer and RNA was extracted with DNase-treated RNeasy Micro or Mini kits, depending on cell number. To prevent cross-contamination, every cell subset was processed on its own, while patient and healthy donor samples were processed together. TCRB sequences were amplified from cDNA with the immunoSEQ multiplex PCR, producing 87-bp fragments spanning the CDR3 region. The amplicons were sequenced using the Illumina HiSeq platform. Regarding the original processing steps: Synthetic template baselines were used to correct PCR bias computationally, reads within Hamming distance 2 were collapsed together, and singletons that could not be merged were discarded. Reads were aligned to IMGT to assign V, D and J genes, CDR3 length, and insertions or deletions at six rearrangement sites. Clonotype counts were normalized to sorted cell number within each subset before computing true diversity and Gini coefficients with the tcR R package. The overlap coefficient, calculated on TCRB nucleotide sequences, was used to quantify repertoire sharing. As a proxy for the pre-selection repertoire, out-of-frame TCRB sequences from naive cells were analyzed. The clones in this table, taken by TCRdb from immuneACCESS, are in-frame only. Not every clone is retained; where verified, under half of the shortfall comes from an unresolved V gene, and the cause of the rest is unknown. The DNA was the basis for D and trimming; V, J and clone size are from that table. This sample holds approximately 360,000 clones; about 12% were observed only once. Around 0.01% of the sample is taken by the ten largest.

Reading from cysteine to phenylalanine, the CDR3 counts 14 amino acids. Here the CDR3 DNA is all that survives: 42 bases in frame from base 1. The germline V gene sets CDR1 to SGHDT and CDR2 to YYEEEE. Trimming takes 4 bases from V and 7 bases from J, and the germline ends sit 15 bases apart. This clone turned up a few times. Its antigen is currently not known. No base quality values were provided; no much bigger clone lies one nucleotide off. Each donor gave one peripheral blood draw, around 0.12 L on average, collected into heparinised tubes. Naive, central memory, regulatory and stem cell-like memory CD4+ T cells were sorted on a BD FACSAria II using a panel including CD45RO, CCR7, CD25, CD127, CD95 and CD27. Every sorted population had a purity above 95%. PBMCs were isolated immediately by Lymphoprep density gradient centrifugation and stained directly without culture. So that batch effects would be minimized, each experiment stained and sorted samples in pairs, pairing one healthy donor with one patient.

What was sequenced was naive CD4+ T cells from blood. The cell subset or site tag for this specimen amounts to: true naive CD4+ T cells. The TCR sequence derives from a woman aged 18-29 years with type 1 diabetes. This chain joins TRBV5-6 to TRBJ1-5; TRBD1 is perhaps the D gene, given 5 matching bases. The CDR3 amino acid sequence is: CASSRDRGRQPQHF. The nucleotide sequence reads TGTGCCAGCAGCCGCGATAGGGGAAGGCAGCCCCAGCATTTT.